This T cell receptor (beta chain) originates from a study of blood T cell repertoires in COVID-19. The wider study: Italy, Spain and the United States were the sources of the convalescent and acute COVID-19 samples. PBMCs, B-cell-depleted T cells, or T cells provided the cDNA or gDNA that made up the material.

As originally analysed: Cell counts per sample came from amplifying reference gene primers. Measured with immunoSEQ multiplex PCR; TCRdb has only the in-frame clones, and not every one. V and J calls and clone size are those listed in that table; D and trimming were worked out from the DNA. The sample includes 200,000 to 250,000 clones, about four fifths of them seen just once. This clonotype was sampled from a woman aged 18 to 35 with acute or convalescent COVID-19. Sequenced input: peripheral blood.

The CDR3 here is CASSPTGKSSTDTQYF. In nucleotides, the CDR3 is TGTGCCAGCAGCCCCACAGGGAAATCTAGCACAGATACGCAGTATTTT. The gene calls are TRBV3-1 (or the pseudogene TRBV3-2) and TRBJ2-3; D is perhaps TRBD1 (6 bases). CDR1 is LGHDT, CDR2 YNNKEL, per germline (reference sequence). There are 16 residues in the CDR3. Trimming removed 4 bases at V and 0 bases at J, with 14 bases between.